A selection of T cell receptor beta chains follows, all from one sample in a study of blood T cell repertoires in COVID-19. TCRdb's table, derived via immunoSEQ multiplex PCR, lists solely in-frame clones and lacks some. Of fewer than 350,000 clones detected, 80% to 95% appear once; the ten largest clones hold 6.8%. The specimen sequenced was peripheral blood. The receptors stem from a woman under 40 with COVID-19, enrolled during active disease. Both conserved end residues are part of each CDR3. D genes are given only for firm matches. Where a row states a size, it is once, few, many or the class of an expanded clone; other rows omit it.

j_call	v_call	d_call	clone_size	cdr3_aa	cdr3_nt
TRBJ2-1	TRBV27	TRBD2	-	CASSSPLAENNEQFF	TGTGCCAGCAGTTCCCCTCTAGCGGAGAACAATGAGCAGTTCTTC
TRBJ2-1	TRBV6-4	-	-	CASSRAGLPYNEQFF	TGTGCCAGCAGTCGAGCGGGTCTCCCCTACAATGAGCAGTTCTTC
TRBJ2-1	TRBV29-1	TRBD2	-	CSVSGRHYNEQFF	TGCAGCGTTAGCGGGAGGCACTACAATGAGCAGTTCTTC
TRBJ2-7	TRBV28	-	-	CASSLFGGSAYEQYF	TGTGCCAGCAGTTTATTTGGGGGGTCGGCCTACGAGCAGTACTTC
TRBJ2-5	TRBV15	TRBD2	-	CATSRDLAGVGETQYF	TGTGCCACCAGCAGAGATCTAGCGGGCGTGGGAGAGACCCAGTACTTC
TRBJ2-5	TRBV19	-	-	CASSIPMSSTASEAQYF	TGTGCCAGTAGTATCCCCATGTCCTCGACGGCCTCGGAGGCCCAGTACTTC
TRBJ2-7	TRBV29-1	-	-	CSVLTGSSYEQYF	TGCAGCGTCTTGACAGGATCTTCCTACGAGCAGTACTTC
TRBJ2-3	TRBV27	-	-	CASRLGPDTQYF	TGTGCCAGCAGACTGGGCCCAGATACGCAGTATTTT
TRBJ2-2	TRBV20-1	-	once	CSARHTGELFF	TGCAGTGCTAGACATACCGGGGAGCTGTTTTTT
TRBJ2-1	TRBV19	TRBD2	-	CASSSSGRIYEQFF	TGTGCCAGTAGTAGTAGCGGGAGGATCTATGAGCAGTTCTTC
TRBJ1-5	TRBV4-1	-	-	CASSQDSTGRQPQHF	TGCGCCAGCAGCCAAGATAGTACAGGGAGACAGCCCCAGCATTTT
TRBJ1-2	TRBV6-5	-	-	CASRAGYGYTF	TGTGCCAGCAGGGCAGGCTATGGCTACACCTTC
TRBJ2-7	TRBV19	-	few	CASSYPSSYEQYF	TGTGCCAGTAGCTATCCGAGCTCCTACGAGCAGTACTTC
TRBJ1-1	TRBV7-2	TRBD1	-	CASSSTGGNTEAFF	TGTGCCAGCAGCTCTACAGGGGGTAACACTGAAGCTTTCTTT
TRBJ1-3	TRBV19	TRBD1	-	CASSVDRGIAGNTIYF	TGTGCCAGTAGTGTCGACAGGGGTATCGCTGGAAACACCATATATTTT
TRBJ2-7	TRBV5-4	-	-	CASSPRGAGEQYF	TGTGCCAGCAGCCCCCGGGGGGCTGGAGAGCAGTACTTC
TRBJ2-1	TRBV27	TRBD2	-	CATSMVAGPYNEQFF	TGTGCCACCTCCATGGTAGCGGGCCCTTACAATGAGCAGTTCTTC
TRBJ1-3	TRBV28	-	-	CASSPPGALTIYF	TGTGCCAGCAGCCCACCCGGTGCACTGACCATATATTTT
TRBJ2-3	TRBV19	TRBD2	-	CATRSSTSGSTDTQYF	TGTGCCACGAGATCCAGCACTAGCGGGAGCACAGATACGCAGTATTTT
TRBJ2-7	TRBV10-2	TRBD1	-	CASSVLIGTGIDEQYF	TGCGCCAGCAGCGTATTGATAGGGACAGGAATCGACGAGCAGTACTTC
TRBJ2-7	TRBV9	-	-	CASMEGPGPSGEQYF	TGTGCCAGCATGGAGGGCCCAGGGCCTTCGGGCGAGCAGTACTTC
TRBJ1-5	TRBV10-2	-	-	CASKGGNQPQHF	TGCGCCAGCAAAGGAGGGAATCAGCCCCAGCATTTT
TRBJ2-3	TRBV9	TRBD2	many	CASTSGRAETDTQYF	TGTGCCAGCACCAGCGGGAGGGCGGAGACAGATACGCAGTATTTT